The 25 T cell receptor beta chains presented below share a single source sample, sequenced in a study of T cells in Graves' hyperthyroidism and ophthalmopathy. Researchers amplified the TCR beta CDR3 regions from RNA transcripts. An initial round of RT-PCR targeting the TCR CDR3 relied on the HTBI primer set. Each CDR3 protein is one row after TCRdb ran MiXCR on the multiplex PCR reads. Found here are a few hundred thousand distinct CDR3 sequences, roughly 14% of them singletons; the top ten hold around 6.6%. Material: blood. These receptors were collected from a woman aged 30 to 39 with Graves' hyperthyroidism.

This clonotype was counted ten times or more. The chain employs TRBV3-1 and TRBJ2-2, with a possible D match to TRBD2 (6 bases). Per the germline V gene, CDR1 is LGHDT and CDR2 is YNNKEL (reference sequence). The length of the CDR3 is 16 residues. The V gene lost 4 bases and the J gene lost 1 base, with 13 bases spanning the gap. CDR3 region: CASSRPGLLNTGELFF. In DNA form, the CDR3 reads TGTGCCAGCAGCCGCCCGGGACTTCTGAACACCGGGGAGCTGTTTTTT.

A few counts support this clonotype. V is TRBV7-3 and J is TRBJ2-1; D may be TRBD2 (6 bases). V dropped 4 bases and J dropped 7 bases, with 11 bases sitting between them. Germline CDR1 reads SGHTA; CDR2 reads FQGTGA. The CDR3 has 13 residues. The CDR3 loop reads CASSSRLGNEQFF. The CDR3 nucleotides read TGTGCCAGCAGCTCCCGACTAGGTAATGAGCAGTTCTTC.

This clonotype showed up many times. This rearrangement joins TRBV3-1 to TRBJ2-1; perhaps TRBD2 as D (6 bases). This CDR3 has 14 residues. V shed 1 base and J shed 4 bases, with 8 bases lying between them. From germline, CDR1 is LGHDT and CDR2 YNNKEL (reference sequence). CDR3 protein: CASSQGSGYNEQFF. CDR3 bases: TGTGCCAGCAGCCAAGGAAGCGGGTACAATGAGCAGTTCTTC.

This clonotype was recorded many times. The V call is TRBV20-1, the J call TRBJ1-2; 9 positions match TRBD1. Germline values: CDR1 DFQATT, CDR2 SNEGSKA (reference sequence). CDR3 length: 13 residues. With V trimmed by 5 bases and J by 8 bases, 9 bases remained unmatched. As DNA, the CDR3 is TGCAGTGCTCCTCCGGGACAGGGTCGAGGCTACACCTTC. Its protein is CSAPPGQGRGYTF.

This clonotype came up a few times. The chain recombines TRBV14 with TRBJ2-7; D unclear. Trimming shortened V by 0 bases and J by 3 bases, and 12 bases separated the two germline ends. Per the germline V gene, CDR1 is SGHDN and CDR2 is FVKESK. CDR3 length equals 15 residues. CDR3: CASSQDANRHYEQYF. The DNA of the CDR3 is TGTGCCAGCAGCCAAGACGCAAACCGGCACTACGAGCAGTACTTC.

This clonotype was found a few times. The CDR3 protein is CAIRTGQSGNTIYF. Written as DNA, the CDR3 is TGTGCCATCAGAACGGGACAATCTGGAAACACCATATATTTT. This rearrangement joins TRBV10-3 to TRBJ1-3; TRBD1 is a possible D gene (6 bases). With 6 bases removed from V and 1 base from J, the gap between germline ends came to 10 bases. Germline V gene lookup returns CDR1 ENHRY and CDR2 SYGVKD. The length of the CDR3 is 14 residues.

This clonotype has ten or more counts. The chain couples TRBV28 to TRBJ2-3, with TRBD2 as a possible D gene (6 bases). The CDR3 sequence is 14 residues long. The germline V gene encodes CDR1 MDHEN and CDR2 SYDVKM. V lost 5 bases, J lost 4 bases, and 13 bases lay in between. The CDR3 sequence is CASSPSAGADTQYF. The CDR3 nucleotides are TGTGCCAGCAGTCCTAGCGCTGGGGCAGATACGCAGTATTTT.

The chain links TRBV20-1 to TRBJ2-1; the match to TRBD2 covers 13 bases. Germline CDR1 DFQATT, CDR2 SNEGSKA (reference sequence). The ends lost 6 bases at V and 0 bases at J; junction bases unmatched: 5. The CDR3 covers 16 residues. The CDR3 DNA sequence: TGCAGTGCAGCCGGGACTAGCGGGACCTCCTACAATGAGCAGTTCTTC. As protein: CSAAGTSGTSYNEQFF.

CDR3 region: CATSDRYGTSGRGDNEQFF. Here the CDR3 DNA reads TGTGCCACCAGTGACCGGTACGGGACTAGCGGGAGGGGAGACAATGAGCAGTTCTTC. The chain links TRBV24-1 to TRBJ2-1, with 16 bases aligning to TRBD2. The junction had 10 bases not matched to a gene; V was cut back by 4 bases and J by 5 bases. The germline V gene has CDR1 KGHDR and CDR2 SFDVKD. The CDR3 contains 19 residues.

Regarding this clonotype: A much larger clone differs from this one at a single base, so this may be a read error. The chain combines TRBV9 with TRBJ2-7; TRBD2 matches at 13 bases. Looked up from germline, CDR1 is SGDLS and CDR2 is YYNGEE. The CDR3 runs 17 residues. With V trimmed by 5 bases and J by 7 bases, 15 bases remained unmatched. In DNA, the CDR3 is TGTGCCAGCAGTCAGAAGTCACTAGCGGGAGGGAGCAATGAGCAGTACTTC. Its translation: CASSQKSLAGGSNEQYF.

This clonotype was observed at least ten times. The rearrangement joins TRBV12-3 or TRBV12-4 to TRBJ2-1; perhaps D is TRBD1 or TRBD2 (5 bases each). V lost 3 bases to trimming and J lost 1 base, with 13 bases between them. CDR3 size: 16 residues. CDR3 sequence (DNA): TGTGCCAGCAGTTTCCGTGGGGGTAGGTCCTACAATGAGCAGTTCTTC. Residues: CASSFRGGRSYNEQFF.

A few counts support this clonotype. This CDR3 is CSVDVPSGKRVYNEQFF. CDR3 nucleotide sequence: TGCAGCGTTGATGTGCCTAGCGGGAAGCGCGTCTACAATGAGCAGTTCTTC. The V and J genes are TRBV29-1 and TRBJ2-1, with TRBD2 matching over 9 bases. There are 17 residues in the CDR3. The V segment lost 3 bases and the J segment 3 bases; nucleotides outside the gene matches: 12. Germline CDR1 SQVTM, CDR2 ANQGSEA.

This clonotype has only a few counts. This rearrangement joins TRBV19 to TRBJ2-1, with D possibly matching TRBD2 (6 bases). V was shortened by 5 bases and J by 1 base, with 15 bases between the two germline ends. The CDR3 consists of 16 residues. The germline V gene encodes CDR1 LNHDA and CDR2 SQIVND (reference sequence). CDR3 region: CASSFAAGSSYNEQFF. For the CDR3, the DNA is TGTGCCAGTAGTTTTGCGGCGGGATCGTCCTACAATGAGCAGTTCTTC. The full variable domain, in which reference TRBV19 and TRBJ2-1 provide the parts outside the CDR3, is DGGITQSPKYLFRKEGQNVTLSCEQNLNHDAMYWYRQDPGQGLRLIYYSQIVNDFQKGDIAEGYSVSREKKESFPLTVTSAQKNPTAFYLCASSFAAGSSYNEQFFGPGTRLTVL.

The CDR3 DNA sequence: TGTGCCTGGAGTATACGGACTAGCGCCTCTGGGGGAGAGCAGTACTTC. This gives the protein CAWSIRTSASGGEQYF. The chain combines TRBV30 with TRBJ2-7, with 9 bases fitting TRBD2. J gave up 7 bases and V 2 bases, and 15 bases lay outside the gene matches. The CDR3 spans 16 residues. Looked up from germline, CDR1 is GTSNPN and CDR2 is SVGIG (reference sequence).

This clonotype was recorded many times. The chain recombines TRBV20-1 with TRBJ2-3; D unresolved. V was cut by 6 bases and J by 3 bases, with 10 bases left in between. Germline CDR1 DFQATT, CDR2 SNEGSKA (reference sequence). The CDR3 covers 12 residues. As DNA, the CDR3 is TGCAGTGCCAGCGCTAGAACAGATACGCAGTATTTT. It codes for CSASARTDTQYF.

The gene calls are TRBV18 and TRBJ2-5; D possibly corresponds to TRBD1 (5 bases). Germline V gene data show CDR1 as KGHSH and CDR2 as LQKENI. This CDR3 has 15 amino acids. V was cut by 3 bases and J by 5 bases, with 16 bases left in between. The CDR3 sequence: CASSPRVGASETQYF. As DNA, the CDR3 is TGTGCCAGCTCACCCCGGGTTGGGGCATCTGAGACCCAGTACTTC.

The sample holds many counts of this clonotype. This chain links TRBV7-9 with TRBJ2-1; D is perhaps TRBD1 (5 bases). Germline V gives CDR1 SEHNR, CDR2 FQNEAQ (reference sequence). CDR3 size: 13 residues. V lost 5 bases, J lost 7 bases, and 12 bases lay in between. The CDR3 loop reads CASSADSNNEQFF. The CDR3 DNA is TGTGCCAGCAGCGCAGACAGCAATAATGAGCAGTTCTTC.

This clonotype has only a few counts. CDR3 bases: TGTGCCAGCTCACCACCGGCTGGGAACCAGTACTTC. This codes for CASSPPAGNQYF. J is TRBJ2-5 and V is TRBV18, with unresolved D. The V gene's germline CDR1 is KGHSH and CDR2 LQKENI. The V end lost 0 bases, the J end lost 10 bases, and 9 bases lay between the germline ends. The CDR3 sequence is 12 residues long.

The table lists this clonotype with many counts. CDR3 loop: CASSPMGRNTEAFF. Written as DNA, the CDR3 is TGTGCCAGCAGCCCGATGGGGAGGAACACTGAAGCTTTCTTT. The rearrangement uses TRBV3-1 and TRBJ1-1; D is uncertain. CDR3 size: 14 residues. V was clipped by 4 bases and J by 1 base, with 10 bases between them. Germline V gene data show CDR1 as LGHDT and CDR2 as YNNKEL (reference sequence).

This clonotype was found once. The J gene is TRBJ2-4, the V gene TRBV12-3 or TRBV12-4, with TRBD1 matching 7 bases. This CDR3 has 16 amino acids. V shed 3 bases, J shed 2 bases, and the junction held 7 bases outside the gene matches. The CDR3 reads CASSFRGLVTKNIQYF. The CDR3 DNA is TGTGCCAGCAGTTTTAGGGGGCTCGTGACCAAAAACATTCAGTACTTC.

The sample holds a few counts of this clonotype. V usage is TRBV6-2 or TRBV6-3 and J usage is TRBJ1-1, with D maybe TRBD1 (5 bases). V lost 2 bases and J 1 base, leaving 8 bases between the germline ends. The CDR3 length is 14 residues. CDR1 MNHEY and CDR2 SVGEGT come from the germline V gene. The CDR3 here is CASSYDGANTEAFF. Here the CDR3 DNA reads TGTGCCAGCAGTTACGACGGGGCGAACACTGAAGCTTTCTTT.

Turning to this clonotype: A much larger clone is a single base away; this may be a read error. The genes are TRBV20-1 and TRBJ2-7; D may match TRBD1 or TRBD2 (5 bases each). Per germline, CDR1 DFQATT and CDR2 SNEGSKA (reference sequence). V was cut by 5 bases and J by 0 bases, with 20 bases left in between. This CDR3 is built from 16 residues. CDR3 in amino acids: CSAPTWHGTNSYEQYF. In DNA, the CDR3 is TGCAGTGCTCCAACTTGGCACGGGACCAACTCCTACGAGCAGTACTTC.

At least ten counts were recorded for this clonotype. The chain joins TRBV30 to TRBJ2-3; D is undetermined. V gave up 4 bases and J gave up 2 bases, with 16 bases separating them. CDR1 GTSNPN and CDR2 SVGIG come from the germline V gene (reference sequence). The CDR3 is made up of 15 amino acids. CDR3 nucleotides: TGTGCCTGGAAAGGCTCGTTCACGATCACAGATACGCAGTATTTT. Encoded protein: CAWKGSFTITDTQYF.

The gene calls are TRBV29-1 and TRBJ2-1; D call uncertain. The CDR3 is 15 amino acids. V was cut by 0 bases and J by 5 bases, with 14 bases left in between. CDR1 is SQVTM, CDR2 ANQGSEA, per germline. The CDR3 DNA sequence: TGCAGCGTTGAAGAGGTGAGCGAGACACACAATGAGCAGTTCTTC. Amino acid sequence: CSVEEVSETHNEQFF.

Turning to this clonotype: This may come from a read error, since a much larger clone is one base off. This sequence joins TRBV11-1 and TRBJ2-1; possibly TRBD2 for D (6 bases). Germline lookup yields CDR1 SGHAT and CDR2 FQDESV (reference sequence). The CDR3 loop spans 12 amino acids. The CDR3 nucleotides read TGTGCCAGCAGCAATGGGGGGAATGGGCAGTTCTTC. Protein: CASSNGGNGQFF.